The present entry profiles one T cell receptor beta chain with its context. The data were taken from a study of cytomegalovirus exposure and HLA in healthy donors. This CDR3 contains 14 residues. Germline V gene data show CDR1 as MNHNS and CDR2 as SASEGT. Trimming took off 1 base at V and 0 bases at J, with 7 bases between the two ends. The PCR made use of 60 Vbeta and 13 Jbeta primers. Sequencing used immunoSEQ multiplex PCR; TCRdb keeps in-frame clones, though not all of them. The specimen's table records 200,000 to 250,000 clones. The sample taken for sequencing was PBMCs. The J gene is TRBJ2-7, the V gene TRBV6-1; D call uncertain. The TCR comes from a woman aged 30 to 39 in good health and CMV-seropositive. The CDR3 sequence: CASSEELVSYEQYF. The CDR3 coding sequence is TGTGCCAGCAGTGAAGAATTAGTCTCCTACGAGCAGTACTTC.